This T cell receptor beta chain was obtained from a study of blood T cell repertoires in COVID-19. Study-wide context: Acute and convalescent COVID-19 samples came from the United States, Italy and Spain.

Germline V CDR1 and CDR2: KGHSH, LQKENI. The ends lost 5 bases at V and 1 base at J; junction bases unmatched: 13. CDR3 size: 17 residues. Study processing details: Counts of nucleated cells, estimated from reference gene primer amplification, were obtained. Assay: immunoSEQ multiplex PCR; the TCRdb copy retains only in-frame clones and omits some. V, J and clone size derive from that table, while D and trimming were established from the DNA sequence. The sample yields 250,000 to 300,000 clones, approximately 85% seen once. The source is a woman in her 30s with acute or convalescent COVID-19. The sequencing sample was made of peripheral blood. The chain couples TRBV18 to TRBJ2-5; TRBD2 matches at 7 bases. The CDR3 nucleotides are TGTGCCAGCTCAGCAACCAGCGGGGAGAAAAGCCAAGAGACCCAGTACTTC. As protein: CASSATSGEKSQETQYF.